The clone carrying this T cell receptor (beta chain) was seen many times. MiXCR, run by TCRdb on the PCR reads, gives a single entry per CDR3 protein. The table has about 640,000 distinct CDR3 sequences, just under 20% seen once. This sample is drawn from a study of molecular identifiers for immune sequencing clone quantification. CDR1 and CDR2 (germline): MNHEY, SMNVEV (reference sequence). The CDR3 is 14 amino acids. V was trimmed by 6 bases and J by 7 bases, leaving 19 bases between them. Sequenced input: naive CD8+ T cells from blood, with Jurkat cell RNA spiked in. Described subset: FACS-sorted CD8+CD4-CCR7+CD45RA+ naive T cells. This chain connects TRBV27 to TRBJ2-7, with D perhaps TRBD1 (8 bases). The TCR sequence derives from a human donor in good health. Some libraries in this study had Jurkat cell RNA spiked in. The CDR3 sequence: CASSLQGGTGEQYF. As DNA, the CDR3 is TGTGCCAGCAGCCTACAGGGGGGGACAGGAGAGCAGTACTTC.